This TCR beta chain was recorded in a study of blood T cell repertoires in COVID-19. Study in general: From T cells, B-cell-depleted T cells, or PBMCs came the material, which was cDNA or gDNA.

Here immunoSEQ multiplex PCR was the method, and the copy in TCRdb shows in-frame clones only, minus some. The sample lists just over 50,000 clones; roughly 84% were seen once. The sample consisted of peripheral blood. The receptor was isolated from a human donor with active COVID-19. The donor label of this sample is uncertain.

In DNA, the CDR3 is TGCAGCGGGGGTAGGGACAGGGACACCGGGGAGCTGTTTTTT. As protein: CSGGRDRDTGELFF. The gene calls are TRBV29-1 and TRBJ2-2; 9 bases match TRBD1. Germline CDR1 SQVTM, CDR2 ANQGSEA. Germline trimming cut 7 bases from V and 3 bases from J; bases unmatched to any gene: 6. The CDR3 is 14 amino acids.